This T cell receptor beta chain was sequenced during a study of Ad26.COV2.S vaccination and SARS-CoV-2 variants. As for the study in general: In the study, Ad26.COV2.S was injected intramuscularly once, or twice 56 days apart.

Whole-study results and caveats: Across vaccine and placebo recipients, the breadth of non-spike TCRs was similar. Substantial breadth in spike-specific CD8+ and CD4+ T cell responses was reportedly seen after vaccination.

The V and J ends lost 5 bases and 2 bases, in that order; junction bases with no gene match: 6. Germline assignment: CDR1 MNHEY and CDR2 SVGAGI. CDR3 size: 14 residues. As concerns this clone: The target antigen is unknown.

Profiled with immunoSEQ multiplex PCR; TCRdb holds only in-frame clones, not every one. The sample records more than 300,000 clones, 70% to 90% being singletons. Regarding treatment: some 20 received Ad26.COV2.S at low or high dose, single or two shots; several received placebo; per-sample allocation not given. Collection of samples fell on day 63 after the first vaccine or placebo injection. Ad26.COV2.S expressed prefusion-stabilized spike from the original Wuhan strain. The specimen was peripheral blood, collected in a trial of Ad26.COV2.S vaccine versus placebo. This clonotype was obtained from a person aged 18 to 59 who received the Ad26.COV2.S COVID-19 vaccine or a placebo. The chain employs TRBV6-5 and TRBJ2-7; 7 positions agree with TRBD1. The CDR3 here is CASSSRDSAYEQYF. The CDR3 DNA sequence: TGTGCCAGCAGTAGCAGGGACAGCGCCTACGAGCAGTACTTC.